Shown below are 10 T cell receptor beta chains from a single sample sequenced in a study of blood T cell repertoires in COVID-19. Here immunoSEQ multiplex PCR was the method, and the copy in TCRdb shows in-frame clones only, minus some. This sample yields 44,000 or so clones, of which roughly nine tenths are seen a single time; around 8.5% belongs to the top ten. The specimen was peripheral blood. The receptor source for this set is a human donor in a cohort sampled during active COVID-19.

J is TRBJ2-7 and V is TRBV5-5; TRBD1 might be the D (5 bases). Germline CDR1 SGHKS, CDR2 YYEKEE (reference sequence). Trimming removed 1 base from V and 3 bases from J, with 11 bases in between. This CDR3 contains 14 residues. The CDR3 DNA reads TGTGCCAGCAGCTTGCGAAGGGGCTACTACGAGCAGTACTTC. As protein: CASSLRRGYYEQYF.

V gene TRBV14 combines with J gene TRBJ2-3, with 7 bases identical to TRBD1. Losses at the gene ends were 1 base for V and 1 base for J; bases not matched to a gene: 5. The CDR3 extends over 16 amino acids. Germline loops: CDR1 SGHDN, CDR2 FVKESK. CDR3 DNA sequence: TGTGCCAGCAGCCAAGGCACAGGGGTCCGCACAGATACGCAGTATTTT. Amino acids: CASSQGTGVRTDTQYF.

This clone showed up just a few times. V gene TRBV5-1 combines with J gene TRBJ1-2, with 7 bases fitting TRBD1. This CDR3 contains 14 residues. V trimming: 4 bases; J trimming: 4 bases; junction bases outside the gene matches: 7. From germline, CDR1 is SGHRS and CDR2 YFSETQ. CDR3 DNA: TGCGCCAGCAGCATAGGACAGGTCGCCTATGGCTACACCTTC. Its protein product is CASSIGQVAYGYTF.

This rearrangement joins TRBV9 to TRBJ2-3, with TRBD2 identical over 9 bases. CDR3 length: 16 residues. Germline CDR1 is SGDLS and CDR2 is YYNGEE. With 4 bases clipped from V and 2 bases from J, the junction kept 8 bases outside the gene matches. In DNA form, the CDR3 reads TGTGCCAGCAGCCCCCCCGCGGGGGGGAACACAGATACGCAGTATTTT. Translating gives CASSPPAGGNTDTQYF.

The chain has TRBV12-5 and TRBJ1-5; D possibly corresponds to TRBD1 (5 bases). CDR1 is LGHNT and CDR2 is FRNRAP in the germline V gene. V shed 3 bases and J shed 3 bases, with 12 bases lying between them. The CDR3 is 15 residues long. As DNA, the CDR3 is TGTGCTAGTGGTTTAGGCAGGGATGACAATCAGCCCCAGCATTTT. Translated: CASGLGRDDNQPQHF.

This clone has only one observation. This rearrangement joins TRBV10-2 to TRBJ1-4, with D possibly being TRBD1 (5 bases). V was shortened by 6 bases and J by 6 bases, with 17 bases between the two germline ends. This CDR3 is built from 15 residues. Germline CDR1 and CDR2: WSHSY and SAAADI. CDR3 sequence: CASSNPGDGDEKLFF. In nucleotides, the CDR3 is TGCGCCAGCAGCAACCCGGGGGATGGGGATGAAAAACTGTTTTTT.

The chain combines TRBV3-1 (or the pseudogene TRBV3-2) with TRBJ2-3, with 10 bases lining up with TRBD2. Per the germline V gene, CDR1 is LGHDT and CDR2 is YNNKEL (reference sequence). V was clipped by 4 bases and J by 7 bases; unmatched bases: 8. This CDR3 contains 15 residues. The CDR3 region has the DNA TGTGCCAGCAGCCCGAGCGGGGGGGCCAGTTATACGCAGTATTTT. The encoded protein is CASSPSGGASYTQYF.

This chain joins TRBV2 and TRBJ1-1; D is unclear. This CDR3 is built from 15 residues. Germline V CDR1 and CDR2: SNHLY, FYNNEI. V was shortened by 4 bases and J by 4 bases, with 16 bases between the two germline ends. DNA for the CDR3: TGTGCCAGCAGTGTCGAGGGCGCGGAGGCCACTGAAGCTTTCTTT. Amino acids: CASSVEGAEATEAFF.

The V gene is TRBV7-9, the J gene TRBJ2-1; 10 positions agree with TRBD2. The germline V gene has CDR1 SEHNR and CDR2 FQNEAQ (reference sequence). This CDR3 has 15 residues. Germline trimming cut 5 bases from V and 7 bases from J; bases unmatched to any gene: 8. CDR3 amino acids: CASSHGLAAENEQFF. CDR3 nucleotide sequence: TGTGCCAGCAGCCATGGACTAGCGGCGGAGAATGAGCAGTTCTTC.

CDR3 region: CASSLQNLGVGELFF. CDR3 nucleotides: TGTGCCAGCAGCTTACAAAATTTGGGAGTCGGGGAGCTGTTTTTT. The J gene is TRBJ2-2, the V gene TRBV7-2, with a tentative D call TRBD2 (5 bases). The germline V gene encodes CDR1 SGHTA and CDR2 FQGNSA. The CDR3 extends over 15 amino acids. Deletions cut 2 bases from V and 7 bases from J, with 14 bases between.